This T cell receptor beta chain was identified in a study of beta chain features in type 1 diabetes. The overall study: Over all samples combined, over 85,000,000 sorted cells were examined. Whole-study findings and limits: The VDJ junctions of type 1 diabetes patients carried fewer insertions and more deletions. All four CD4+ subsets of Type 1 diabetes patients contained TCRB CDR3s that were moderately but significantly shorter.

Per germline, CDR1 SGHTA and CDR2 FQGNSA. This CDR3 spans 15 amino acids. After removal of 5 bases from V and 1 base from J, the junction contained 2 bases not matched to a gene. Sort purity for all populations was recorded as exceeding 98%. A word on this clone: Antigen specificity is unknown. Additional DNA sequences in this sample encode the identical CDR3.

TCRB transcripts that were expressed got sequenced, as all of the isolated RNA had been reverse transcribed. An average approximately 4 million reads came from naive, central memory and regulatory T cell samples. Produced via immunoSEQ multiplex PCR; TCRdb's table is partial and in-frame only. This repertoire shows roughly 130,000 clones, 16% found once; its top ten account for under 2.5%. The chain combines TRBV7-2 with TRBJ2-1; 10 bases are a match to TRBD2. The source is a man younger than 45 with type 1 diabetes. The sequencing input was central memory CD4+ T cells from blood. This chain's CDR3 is CASSPSGGSYNEQFF. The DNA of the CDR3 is TGTGCCAGCAGCCCTAGCGGGGGTTCCTACAATGAGCAGTTCTTC.